Listed below are T cell receptor beta chains from one sample, sequenced in a study of chemoradiotherapy in HPV16-positive cancers. Produced via immunoSEQ multiplex PCR; TCRdb's table is partial and in-frame only. The sample holds some 8,600 clones; around three quarters are singletons and the top ten take about 8.5%. Sampling was performed from a patient who underwent chemoradiotherapy. These receptors were collected from a human donor with HPV-associated anogenital cancer. Each CDR3 is given with its conserved first and last residue. A D gene is named only where the DNA matches it firmly. Size is stated for part of the rows, as once, few or many counts, or as a class when the clone is expanded.

CSARGLGNTEAFF,TGCAGCGCAAGGGGGCTCGGGAACACTGAAGCTTTCTTT,TRBV29-1,few,TRBD1,TRBJ1-1
CASSGASGANVLTF,TGTGCCAGCAGTGGAGCCTCTGGGGCCAACGTCCTGACTTTC,TRBV9,-,-,TRBJ2-6
CASSQVFGVRAYEQYF,TGTGCCAGTAGTCAAGTCTTCGGGGTCAGGGCTTACGAGCAGTACTTC,TRBV19,-,-,TRBJ2-7
CASSPSSGATGELFF,TGTGCCAGCAGCCCTTCTAGCGGCGCTACCGGGGAGCTGTTTTTT,TRBV14,-,TRBD2,TRBJ2-2
CASSPPLAGGKRSYNEQFF,TGTGCCAGCAGCCCCCCACTAGCGGGGGGGAAAAGATCCTACAATGAGCAGTTCTTC,TRBV7-9,once,TRBD2,TRBJ2-1
CASSLWLAGGPWQETQYF,TGTGCCAGCAGCTTGTGGCTAGCGGGAGGGCCTTGGCAAGAGACCCAGTACTTC,TRBV5-6,-,TRBD2,TRBJ2-5
CASSIRPGTGWGETQYF,TGTGCCAGTAGTATTCGACCCGGGACAGGGTGGGGAGAGACCCAGTACTTC,TRBV19,-,TRBD1,TRBJ2-5
CASSPSGRGTDTQYF,TGTGCTAGCAGCCCTAGCGGGAGGGGGACAGATACGCAGTATTTT,TRBV7-7,-,TRBD2,TRBJ2-3
CASSSTGGRGNYEQYF,TGTGCCAGCAGCTCGACAGGGGGACGGGGCAACTACGAGCAGTACTTC,TRBV11-2,-,TRBD1,TRBJ2-7
CASSYTSGVPYEQYF,TGTGCCAGCAGCTATACTAGCGGAGTCCCCTACGAGCAGTACTTC,TRBV5-5,-,TRBD2,TRBJ2-7
CASSRRTGVRYEQYF,TGTGCCAGCAGTCGCCGGACGGGGGTACGGTATGAGCAGTACTTC,TRBV28,once,-,TRBJ2-7
CASGWGAHTGELFF,TGTGCCAGTGGGTGGGGGGCCCACACCGGGGAGCTGTTTTTT,TRBV19,-,-,TRBJ2-2
CASSLGTGLSNQPQHF,TGTGCCAGCAGTTTAGGGACAGGCCTTAGCAATCAGCCCCAGCATTTT,TRBV27,-,TRBD1,TRBJ1-5
CAMSPGGRVSNQPQHF,TGTGCCATGAGCCCGGGGGGGAGAGTCAGCAATCAGCCCCAGCATTTT,TRBV10-3,-,-,TRBJ1-5
CASSRLVGGVDNEQFF,TGCGCCAGCAGCCGCCTCGTGGGAGGGGTGGACAATGAGCAGTTCTTC,TRBV4-3,-,TRBD2,TRBJ2-1
CASSPRDTEAFF,TGTGCCAGCTCCCCCCGAGACACTGAAGCTTTCTTT,TRBV18,-,-,TRBJ1-1
CAWSVGLNTEAFF,TGTGCCTGGAGTGTAGGGTTGAACACTGAAGCTTTCTTT,TRBV30,few,-,TRBJ1-1
CASSFSPPSTDTQYF,TGTGCCAGCAGTTTTTCCCCTCCTAGCACAGATACGCAGTATTTT,TRBV5-6,once,-,TRBJ2-3